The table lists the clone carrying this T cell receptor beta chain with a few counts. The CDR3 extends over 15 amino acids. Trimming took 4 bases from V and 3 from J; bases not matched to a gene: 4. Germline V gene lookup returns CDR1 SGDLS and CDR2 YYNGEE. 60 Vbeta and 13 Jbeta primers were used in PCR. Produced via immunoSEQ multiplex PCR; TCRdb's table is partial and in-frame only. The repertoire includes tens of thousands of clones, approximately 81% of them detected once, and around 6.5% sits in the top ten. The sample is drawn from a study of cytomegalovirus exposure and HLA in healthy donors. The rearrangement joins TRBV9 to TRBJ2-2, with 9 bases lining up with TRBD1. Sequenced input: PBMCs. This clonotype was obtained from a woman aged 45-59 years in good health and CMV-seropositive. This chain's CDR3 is CASSTRDRDTGELFF. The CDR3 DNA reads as TGTGCCAGCAGCACCCGGGACAGGGACACCGGGGAGCTGTTTTTT.